The source of this TCR beta chain is a study of PD-1 blockade in classical Hodgkin lymphoma. CDR3 size: 15 residues. Germline V gene data show CDR1 as SGHTA and CDR2 as FQGNSA. The ends lost 1 base at V and 5 bases at J; junction bases unmatched: 6. Assay: immunoSEQ multiplex PCR; the TCRdb copy retains only in-frame clones and omits some. Of 70,000 or so clones in the sample, roughly 92% were seen once. Sample time point: newly diagnosed, previously untreated cHL patient sample. The chain carries TRBV7-2 and TRBJ2-7; 9 nucleotides line up with TRBD2. Input material: peripheral blood mononuclear cells (PBMCs). This receptor was identified in a human donor with classical Hodgkin lymphoma. The DNA of the CDR3 is TGTGCCAGCAGCTTAGTTGGCGGGAGGGCCGACGAGCAGTACTTC. Its protein product is CASSLVGGRADEQYF. The full variable domain, rest sourced from reference TRBV7-2 and TRBJ2-7, is GAGVSQSPSNKVTEKGKDVELRCDPISGHTALYWYRQSLGQGLEFLIYFQGNSAPDKSGLPSDRFSAERTGGSVSTLTIQRTQQEDSAVYLCASSLVGGRADEQYFGPGTRLTVT.